Presented here are 29 T cell receptor beta chains from one specimen sequenced in a study of blood T cell repertoires in COVID-19. The method was immunoSEQ multiplex PCR; TCRdb's version includes in-frame clones alone and lacks a portion of them. The data contain 250,000 or so clones, more than 80% of them seen just once; the ten biggest clones take up less than 3%. The source material was peripheral blood. Receptors originate from a woman in her 30s with active or convalescent COVID-19.

The chain is built from TRBV28 and TRBJ1-1; the D is unclear. The CDR3 length is 15 residues. The ends were cut back, 8 bases at V and 1 base at J, with 17 bases in the middle. Germline V gene sequence: CDR1 MDHEN, CDR2 SYDVKM. The CDR3 reads CASRFPLSGNTEAFF. CDR3 sequence (DNA): TGTGCCAGCCGCTTCCCCTTAAGCGGGAACACTGAAGCTTTCTTT.

J is TRBJ1-6 and V is TRBV28, with 8 bases lining up with TRBD1. V lost 7 bases to trimming and J lost 14 bases; unmatched junction nucleotides: 16. Germline-derived CDR1 and CDR2 are MDHEN and SYDVKM. The CDR3 extends over 15 amino acids. CDR3 nucleotides: TGTGCCAGCATTTCTCCAGACAGGGGTTATGTGTCCCTCCACTTT. It is translated as CASISPDRGYVSLHF. Together with reference TRBV28 and TRBJ1-6, the CDR3 gives the full variable domain: DVKVTQSSRYLVKRTGEKVFLECVQDMDHENMFWYRQDPGLGLRLIYFSYDVKMKEKGDIPEGYSVSREKKERFSLILESASTNQTSMYLCASISPDRGYVSLHFGNGTRLTVT.

The chain carries TRBV18 and TRBJ1-6; D remains unclear. V was pared by 3 bases and J by 10 bases, with 19 bases between. CDR1 KGHSH and CDR2 LQKENI come from the germline V gene. The CDR3 spans 16 residues. The CDR3 loop is CASSPVFEGSNSPLHF. For the CDR3, the DNA is TGTGCCAGCTCACCGGTTTTCGAGGGAAGTAACTCACCCCTCCACTTT.

The chain has TRBV5-4 and TRBJ2-7; D is ambiguous. This CDR3 has 14 residues. V was cut by 0 bases and J by 1 base, with 8 bases left in between. Per the germline V gene, CDR1 is SGHNT and CDR2 is YYREEE (reference sequence). The CDR3 DNA follows: TGTGCCAGCAGCTTGGACCAGCGATCCTACGAGCAGTACTTC. Translating gives CASSLDQRSYEQYF. The full variable domain, completed using reference TRBV5-4 and TRBJ2-7, is ETGVTQSPTHLIKTRGQQVTLRCSSQSGHNTVSWYQQALGQGPQFIFQYYREEENGRGNFPPRFSGLQFPNYSSELNVNALELDDSALYLCASSLDQRSYEQYFGPGTRLTVT.

This clone was recorded a few times. The CDR3 DNA is TGCAGCGTTGCGACAGGCTCTGGAAACACCATATATTTT. Translated, it gives CSVATGSGNTIYF. This chain uses TRBV29-1 with TRBJ1-3; maybe TRBD1 (6 bases). V shed 4 bases and J shed 0 bases, with 7 bases lying between them. This CDR3 has 13 residues. CDR1 and CDR2 from the germline V gene are SQVTM and ANQGSEA.

The gene calls are TRBV29-1 and TRBJ1-4, with 9 bases matching TRBD1. CDR3 length: 14 amino acids. The germline gives CDR1 SQVTM, CDR2 ANQGSEA. The junction had 8 bases not matched to a gene; V was cut back by 4 bases and J by 8 bases. CDR3 nucleotides: TGCAGCGTTGGGGTCGGGACAGGGAGGGAAAAACTGTTTTTT. Translating gives CSVGVGTGREKLFF.

This chain uses TRBV6-6 with TRBJ1-2; no firm D call. The CDR3 is 11 amino acids. Germline V gives CDR1 MNHNY, CDR2 SVGAGI (reference sequence). The V end lost 8 bases, the J end lost 4 bases, and 8 bases lay between the germline ends. CDR3 nucleotide sequence: TGTGCCAGCGGAGAGGGCTATGGCTACACCTTC. Its translation is CASGEGYGYTF.

CDR3 in amino acids: CASSSRAGEGGRGYTF. Written as DNA, the CDR3 is TGTGCCAGCAGCTCTCGAGCGGGGGAAGGAGGCCGTGGCTACACCTTC. This sequence joins TRBV9 and TRBJ1-2, with D tentatively TRBD1 (5 bases). The CDR3 consists of 16 residues. The V end was cut by 4 bases, the J end by 7 bases, with 23 bases between. CDR1 SGDLS and CDR2 YYNGEE come from the germline V gene.

J is TRBJ2-1 and V is TRBV7-9; 8 bases match TRBD1. The length of the CDR3 is 15 residues. Germline CDR1 reads SEHNR; CDR2 reads FQNEAQ (reference sequence). V dropped 5 bases and J dropped 4; count of bases not matched to a gene: 7. CDR3 protein: CASSRGQGPYNEQFF. The CDR3, as DNA: TGTGCCAGCAGCCGAGGACAGGGCCCTTACAATGAGCAGTTCTTC.

This chain joins TRBV4-2 and TRBJ2-7, with 11 bases matching TRBD1. The V and J ends lost 5 bases and 3 bases, in that order; junction bases with no gene match: 6. From germline, CDR1 is LGHNA and CDR2 YNFKEQ. The length of the CDR3 is 15 residues. For the CDR3, the DNA is TGTGCCAGCAGCTCAGGGGGGACAGGGGGCTACGAGCAGTACTTC. Residues: CASSSGGTGGYEQYF.

The chain employs TRBV4-1 and TRBJ1-4; TRBD1 matches 9 bases. The germline V gene has CDR1 MGHRA and CDR2 YSYEKL. The CDR3 is made up of 16 amino acids. The ends lost 1 base at V and 8 bases at J; junction bases unmatched: 8. This chain's CDR3 is CASSQVGMDRGEKLFF. The CDR3 DNA reads TGCGCCAGCAGCCAAGTCGGAATGGACAGGGGAGAAAAACTGTTTTTT.

The chain couples TRBV12-3 or TRBV12-4 to TRBJ2-7, with D perhaps matching TRBD2 (6 bases). The CDR3 covers 13 residues. The germline V and J ends were trimmed by 6 bases and 11 bases, with 20 bases remaining between them. For the CDR3, the DNA is TGTGCCAGCAGGGGGAGGTTGGAGGGGACGGAGTACTTC. It is translated as CASRGRLEGTEYF.

The count of this clone is one. The chain combines TRBV20-1 with TRBJ2-1; possible D gene TRBD2, 6 bases. V was pared by 3 bases and J by 7 bases, with 10 bases between. CDR1 DFQATT and CDR2 SNEGSKA come from the germline V gene (reference sequence). The CDR3 spans 12 residues. The DNA of the CDR3 is TGCAGTGCTAGTGACGCGGGGAATGAGCAGTTCTTC. Translation gives CSASDAGNEQFF.

The J gene is TRBJ2-6, the V gene TRBV19; 9 nucleotides align to TRBD1. The ends lost 7 bases at V and 2 bases at J; junction bases unmatched: 6. CDR3 length: 16 residues. Germline V lookup: CDR1 LNHDA, CDR2 SQIVND (reference sequence). The CDR3 loop is CASTPGTGTGANVLTF. The CDR3 DNA reads TGTGCCAGTACCCCCGGGACAGGGACTGGGGCCAACGTCCTGACTTTC.

The rearrangement uses TRBV7-9 and TRBJ1-6; D is possibly TRBD1 (6 bases). CDR1 is SEHNR, CDR2 FQNEAQ, per germline (reference sequence). CDR3 length: 12 amino acids. Between the trimmed V and J ends, which lost 5 bases and 19 bases, there was a span of 18 bases. The CDR3 nucleotides read TGTGCCAGCAGCCACCAAGGGGGGGAGGCACACTTT. Amino acid sequence: CASSHQGGEAHF. The full variable domain, completed using reference TRBV7-9 and TRBJ1-6, is DTGVSQNPRHKITKRGQNVTFRCDPISEHNRLYWYRQTLGQGPEFLTYFQNEAQLEKSRLLSDRFSAERPKGSFSTLEIQRTEQGDSAMYLCASSHQGGEAHFGNGTRLTVT.

On this clone itself: In the same sample, other DNA sequences code for this CDR3. The chain carries TRBV3-1 (or the pseudogene TRBV3-2) and TRBJ2-5, with 14 bases fitting TRBD2. J gave up 5 bases and V 1 base, and 6 bases lay outside the gene matches. The CDR3 runs to 17 residues. Germline CDR1 and CDR2: LGHDT and YNNKEL (reference sequence). CDR3: CASSQGGLAGGRETQYF. In DNA, the CDR3 is TGTGCCAGCAGCCAAGGCGGACTAGCGGGGGGACGGGAGACCCAGTACTTC.

V is TRBV9 and J is TRBJ1-1, with D possibly matching TRBD1 (6 bases). The CDR3 is made up of 17 amino acids. Germline V lookup: CDR1 SGDLS, CDR2 YYNGEE. The V end was cut by 0 bases, the J end by 0 bases, with 15 bases between. The CDR3 DNA reads TGTGCCAGCAGCGTAGCTGGGGGGGGGCCATTGAACACTGAAGCTTTCTTT. Protein sequence: CASSVAGGGPLNTEAFF.

The V call is TRBV6-6, the J call TRBJ2-2; no firm D call. The germline CDR1 and CDR2 sequences are MNHNY and SVGAGI (reference sequence). The germline V and J ends were trimmed by 1 base and 2 bases, with 8 bases remaining between them. The CDR3 is 15 amino acids. CDR3 nucleotides: TGTGCCAGCAGTTACTGGCGGATAAACACCGGGGAGCTGTTTTTT. Translated, it gives CASSYWRINTGELFF.

This chain uses TRBV6-2 or TRBV6-3 with TRBJ1-1; tentative D call: TRBD1 (5 bases). V gave up 2 bases and J gave up 3 bases, with 7 bases separating them. The length of the CDR3 is 13 residues. Germline CDR1 MNHEY, CDR2 SVGEGT. This CDR3 is CASSYAGDTEAFF. DNA of the CDR3: TGTGCCAGCAGTTACGCGGGGGACACTGAAGCTTTCTTT.

This rearrangement joins TRBV5-5 to TRBJ1-1; D possibly corresponds to TRBD1 (5 bases). V dropped 1 base and J dropped 5 bases, with 12 bases sitting between them. In germline, CDR1 is SGHKS, CDR2 YYEKEE (reference sequence). The CDR3 spans 14 residues. CDR3 sequence reads: CASSLRGVATEAFF. CDR3 in DNA: TGTGCCAGCAGCTTGCGGGGGGTAGCAACTGAAGCTTTCTTT.

J is TRBJ2-2 and V is TRBV30; 7 nucleotides align to TRBD1. This CDR3 spans 13 amino acids. Trimming removed 3 bases from V and 6 bases from J; junction bases left unmatched: 4. Per germline, CDR1 GTSNPN and CDR2 SVGIG (reference sequence). The CDR3 DNA is TGTGCCTGGAGCAGGGGGATGGCCGGGGAGCTGTTTTTT. Translating gives CAWSRGMAGELFF.

The chain uses TRBV4-3 and TRBJ1-1; a weak D match, TRBD1 (5 bases). Per the germline V gene, CDR1 is LGHNA and CDR2 is YSLEER. Between the trimmed V and J ends, which lost 0 bases and 1 base, there was a span of 12 bases. This CDR3 contains 16 residues. The CDR3 reads CASSQDIRQSNTEAFF. The CDR3 DNA sequence: TGCGCCAGCAGCCAAGATATCAGACAGTCGAACACTGAAGCTTTCTTT.

This rearrangement joins TRBV5-4 to TRBJ2-5, with 8 bases fitting TRBD2. V trimming: 4 bases; J trimming: 1 base; junction bases outside the gene matches: 6. CDR1 and CDR2 (germline): SGHNT, YYREEE (reference sequence). The CDR3 sequence is 15 residues long. The CDR3 coding sequence is TGTGCCAGCAGCCCTCGGGGGGGACCCCAAGAGACCCAGTACTTC. Protein sequence: CASSPRGGPQETQYF.

This chain links TRBV5-6 with TRBJ1-2; a weak D match, TRBD1 (5 bases). Germline V gene data show CDR1 as SGHDT and CDR2 as YYEEEE. Trimming removed 5 bases at V and 0 bases at J, with 14 bases between. The CDR3 extends over 15 amino acids. CDR3 DNA: TGTGCCAGCAGGGACACCCCAAAGACTAACTATGGCTACACCTTC. It specifies CASRDTPKTNYGYTF.

This clone was counted a few times. The chain is built from TRBV5-6 and TRBJ2-1, with TRBD1 identical over 9 bases. V lost 3 bases, J lost 0 bases, and 4 bases stayed unmatched. CDR3 size: 16 residues. Per germline, CDR1 SGHDT and CDR2 YYEEEE. The CDR3 DNA follows: TGTGCCAGCAGCTCCATACAGGGGGCCTCCTACAATGAGCAGTTCTTC. As protein: CASSSIQGASYNEQFF.

This chain links TRBV28 with TRBJ2-2; 8 bases agree with TRBD2. The CDR3 contains 16 residues. Germline trimming cut 4 bases from V and 3 bases from J; bases unmatched to any gene: 7. CDR1 MDHEN and CDR2 SYDVKM come from the germline V gene. The CDR3: CASSSYGGGYTGELFF. The CDR3 DNA follows: TGTGCCAGCAGTTCCTACGGGGGGGGATACACCGGGGAGCTGTTTTTT.

CDR3 DNA: TGTGCCTGGAATCCTCAACCGGTACAAGAGACCCAGTACTTC. Its protein product is CAWNPQPVQETQYF. The chain is built from TRBV30 and TRBJ2-5; no definite D call. Germline CDR1 reads GTSNPN; CDR2 reads SVGIG (reference sequence). Trimming took off 4 bases at V and 2 bases at J, with 14 bases between the two ends. The CDR3 has 14 residues.

The chain uses TRBV2 and TRBJ2-7; D remains ambiguous. The V gene's germline CDR1 is SNHLY and CDR2 FYNNEI. The CDR3 has 13 residues. Trimming removed 4 bases at V and 2 bases at J, with 9 bases between. The chain's CDR3 is CASSGQMTYEQYF. The CDR3 DNA follows: TGTGCCAGCAGTGGTCAGATGACCTACGAGCAGTACTTC.

V usage is TRBV5-6 and J usage is TRBJ1-5, with a possible D match to TRBD1 (6 bases). Trimming shortened V by 4 bases and J by 6 bases, and 17 bases separated the two germline ends. CDR3 length equals 15 residues. The germline CDR1 and CDR2 sequences are SGHDT and YYEEEE. The CDR3 sequence: CASSTYRELVQPQHF. The CDR3 DNA is TGTGCCAGCAGCACGTACAGGGAACTAGTTCAGCCCCAGCATTTT.